The 10 T cell receptor beta chains below were found in one sample sequenced in a study of shared clonotypes between healthy human individuals. The repertoire was sequenced with immunoSEQ multiplex PCR; TCRdb's copy has only in-frame clones and lacks some. Counted here are about 2.5 million clones, about 90% occurring once; the ten biggest clones make up 0.3% to 0.45%. Sequenced input: naive CD4+ T cells from PBMCs. The subset is: CD45RA+ positively selected. These receptors originate from a man aged 18 to 29 in good health. Some clones in this sample may be carry-over from other donors' samples.

J is TRBJ1-3 and V is TRBV5-1; no clear D. V was clipped by 4 bases and J by 0 bases, with 14 bases between them. Per germline, CDR1 SGHRS and CDR2 YFSETQ. This CDR3 is built from 16 residues. CDR3 sequence reads: CASSTRAAYSGNTIYF. The CDR3 DNA is TGCGCCAGCAGCACTCGTGCAGCCTACTCTGGAAACACCATATATTTT.

The rearrangement joins TRBV7-9 to TRBJ2-2; D is unresolved. This CDR3 has 14 amino acids. Trimming left V 5 bases short and J 4 bases short, with 11 bases between. CDR1 is SEHNR and CDR2 is FQNEAQ in the germline V gene (reference sequence). This CDR3 is CASSPWKTTGELFF. Here the CDR3 DNA reads TGTGCCAGCAGCCCGTGGAAGACCACCGGGGAGCTGTTTTTT.

This sequence joins TRBV28 and TRBJ1-2; 9 nucleotides agree with TRBD1. Germline V gene sequence: CDR1 MDHEN, CDR2 SYDVKM. This CDR3 has 16 amino acids. V dropped 5 bases and J dropped 8; count of bases not matched to a gene: 15. Written as DNA, the CDR3 is TGTGCCAGCAGTCTAGGATATACAGGGGGCGCAAGGGGCTACACCTTC. It yields the protein CASSLGYTGGARGYTF.

This clone has just a few counts. The rearrangement joins TRBV6-6 to TRBJ1-1; D is uncertain. Germline CDR1 MNHNY, CDR2 SVGAGI (reference sequence). This CDR3 is built from 11 residues. V lost 2 bases and J 3 bases, leaving 1 base between the germline ends. This CDR3 is CASSYDTEAFF. In nucleotides, the CDR3 is TGTGCCAGCAGTTACGACACTGAAGCTTTCTTT.

The chain carries TRBV6-5 and TRBJ1-2; a weak D match, TRBD1 (6 bases). Germline V CDR1 and CDR2: MNHEY, SVGAGI. V lost 5 bases and J lost 5, with 15 bases in between. The CDR3 has 14 amino acids. This chain's CDR3 is CASSPRGTFYGYTF. CDR3 sequence (DNA): TGTGCCAGCAGTCCGCGGGGGACATTTTATGGCTACACCTTC.

The V and J genes are TRBV7-9 and TRBJ2-5, with D unclear. Trimming took off 1 base at V and 3 bases at J, with 9 bases between the two ends. Germline CDR1 reads SEHNR; CDR2 reads FQNEAQ (reference sequence). CDR3 length: 14 residues. The CDR3 region is CASSLVGREETQYF. Written as DNA, the CDR3 is TGTGCCAGCAGCTTAGTTGGCAGAGAAGAGACCCAGTACTTC.

The V call is TRBV6-5, the J call TRBJ2-3, with a possible D match to TRBD2 (5 bases). Per the germline V gene, CDR1 is MNHEY and CDR2 is SVGAGI. The length of the CDR3 is 14 residues. Trimming stripped 4 bases from V and 4 bases from J, with 12 bases between. CDR3 coding DNA: TGTGCCAGCAGTTCCCGGGATCCACCAGATACGCAGTATTTT. The encoded protein is CASSSRDPPDTQYF.

CDR3 protein: CASSFVRGQGGRLRYF. The CDR3 bases are TGTGCCAGCAGTTTTGTCCGGGGGCAGGGAGGGAGGCTCAGGTACTTC. The V gene is TRBV28, the J gene TRBJ2-5, with D possibly being TRBD2 (7 bases). The V end lost 3 bases, the J end lost 13 bases, and 27 bases lay between the germline ends. Germline V gene data show CDR1 as MDHEN and CDR2 as SYDVKM. The CDR3 extends over 16 amino acids.

The chain employs TRBV28 and TRBJ1-1, with TRBD1 identical over 8 bases. The V and J ends lost 8 bases and 6 bases, in that order; junction bases with no gene match: 5. The germline gives CDR1 MDHEN, CDR2 SYDVKM. This CDR3 comprises 12 residues. The CDR3 is CASLRQGPEAFF. The CDR3 nucleotides read TGTGCCAGCTTAAGACAGGGGCCTGAAGCTTTCTTT.

This chain connects TRBV4-1 to TRBJ2-1; D remains unclear. V lost 5 bases to trimming and J lost 2 bases, with 13 bases between them. Germline V CDR1 and CDR2: MGHRA, YSYEKL. There are 15 residues in the CDR3. CDR3 region: CASSSSRFPYNEQFF. The CDR3 DNA reads TGCGCCAGCAGCTCCTCTAGGTTTCCCTACAATGAGCAGTTCTTC.